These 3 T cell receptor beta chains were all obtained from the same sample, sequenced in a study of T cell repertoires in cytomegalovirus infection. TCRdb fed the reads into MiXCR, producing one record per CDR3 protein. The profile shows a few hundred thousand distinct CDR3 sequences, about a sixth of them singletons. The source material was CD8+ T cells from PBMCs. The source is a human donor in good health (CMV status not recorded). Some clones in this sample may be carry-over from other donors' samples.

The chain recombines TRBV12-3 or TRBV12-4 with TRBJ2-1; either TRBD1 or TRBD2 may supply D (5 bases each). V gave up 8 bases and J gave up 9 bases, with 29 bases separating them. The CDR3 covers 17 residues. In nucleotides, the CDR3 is TGTGCCAGCGTAAACCCTTCACGGGACGACTCCGTGGGTGAGCAGTTCTTC. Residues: CASVNPSRDDSVGEQFF.

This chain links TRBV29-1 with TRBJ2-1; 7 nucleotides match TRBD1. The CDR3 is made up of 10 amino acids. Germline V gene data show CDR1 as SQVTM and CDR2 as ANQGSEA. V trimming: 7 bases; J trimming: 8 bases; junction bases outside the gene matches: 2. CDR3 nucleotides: TGCAGCGCAGGGGGTGATGAGCAGTTCTTC. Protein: CSAGGDEQFF.

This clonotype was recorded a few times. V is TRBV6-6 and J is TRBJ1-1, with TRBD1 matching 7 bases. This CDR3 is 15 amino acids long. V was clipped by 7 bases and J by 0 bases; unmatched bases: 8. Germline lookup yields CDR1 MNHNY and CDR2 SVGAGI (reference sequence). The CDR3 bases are TGTGCCAGCAACCAACAGGGGTCCCTGAACACTGAAGCTTTCTTT. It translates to CASNQQGSLNTEAFF.